The 6 T cell receptor beta chains in this list originate from one sample, sequenced in a study of T cells after posttransplantation cyclophosphamide. TCRdb keeps only in-frame clones here, not all; method: immunoSEQ multiplex PCR. The data show roughly 41,000 clones, none appearing only once, with around 5.9% held by the ten largest. The sample consisted of PBMCs. Receptors originate from a man aged 30 to 45 in good health and a related stem cell transplant donor.

The J gene is TRBJ2-5, the V gene TRBV7-3, with 7 bases fitting TRBD2. Germline lookup yields CDR1 SGHTA and CDR2 FQGTGA. This CDR3 region has 14 residues. V was pared by 5 bases and J by 4 bases, with 7 bases of the junction left unmatched. CDR3 coding DNA: TGTGCCAGCAGCCCGGGGGGAGCAGGAGAGACCCAGTACTTC. Protein: CASSPGGAGETQYF.

This clone was detected many times. The chain employs TRBV7-2 and TRBJ2-6; possible D gene TRBD2, 6 bases. V lost 8 bases, J lost 2 bases, and 13 bases lay in between. Germline V CDR1 and CDR2: SGHTA, FQGNSA. This CDR3 comprises 15 residues. In nucleotides, the CDR3 is TGTGCCAGCTCGTACCCGGGGGCTGGGGCCAACGTCCTGACTTTC. Translated, it gives CASSYPGAGANVLTF.

This clone was observed at least ten times. The V call is TRBV7-9, the J call TRBJ1-2; D remains ambiguous. The V gene lost 1 base and the J gene lost 4 bases, with 13 bases spanning the gap. Germline loops: CDR1 SEHNR, CDR2 FQNEAQ (reference sequence). The CDR3 runs 15 residues. DNA for the CDR3: TGTGCCAGCAGCTTAGTCACAGCGGGCCTCTATGGCTACACCTTC. Its translation: CASSLVTAGLYGYTF.

V usage is TRBV29-1 and J usage is TRBJ2-2; tentative D call: TRBD1 (6 bases). The V gene's germline CDR1 is SQVTM and CDR2 ANQGSEA. This CDR3 has 14 residues. The V end was cut by 6 bases, the J end by 2 bases, with 13 bases between. This CDR3 reads CSVQPGANTGELFF. Written as DNA, the CDR3 is TGCAGCGTACAACCAGGGGCCAACACCGGGGAGCTGTTTTTT.

This clone was recorded many times. This chain links TRBV6-5 with TRBJ2-5, with D maybe TRBD2 (6 bases). The CDR3 spans 15 residues. Trimming took off 7 bases at V and 2 bases at J, with 17 bases between the two ends. In germline, CDR1 is MNHEY, CDR2 SVGAGI. CDR3 residues: CASTLRGTSQETQYF. The CDR3 coding sequence is TGTGCCAGCACCTTACGAGGGACTTCGCAAGAGACCCAGTACTTC.

Many counts were recorded for this clone. The chain recombines TRBV6-2 or TRBV6-3 with TRBJ1-6, with D perhaps matching TRBD1 (6 bases). Germline CDR1 and CDR2: MNHEY and SVGEGT. This CDR3 comprises 16 residues. V lost 2 bases to trimming and J lost 9 bases, with 17 bases between them. The CDR3 region is CASSYTRTASGSPLHF. CDR3 nucleotide sequence: TGTGCCAGCAGTTACACAAGGACAGCTAGCGGTTCACCCCTCCACTTT.